This T cell receptor beta chain came from a study of patients and donors after allogeneic stem cell transplantation. The germline CDR1 and CDR2 sequences are MNHNS and SASEGT. The CDR3 covers 16 residues. V shed 5 bases, J shed 0 bases, and the junction held 3 bases outside the gene matches. This clonotype showed up many times. In TCRdb, the RT-PCR reads were re-called with MiXCR into one record per CDR3 protein. The sample has about 230,000 distinct CDR3 sequences, 13% to 15% seen once; the top ten hold around 10%. The source of this sequence is a human donor who was either an allogeneic HSCT recipient or a stem cell or donor lymphocyte infusion donor (not recorded which). It is not recorded whose cells these are; they may come from a transplant donor. The chain combines TRBV6-1 with TRBJ2-6, with 8 bases identical to TRBD1. Sequenced: blood, either unsorted or a sorted T cell fraction (not recorded which). The CDR3 DNA follows: TGTGCCAGCAGTCGGACAGGGAACTCTGGGGCCAACGTCCTGACTTTC. Translating gives CASSRTGNSGANVLTF.